Following are 6 T cell receptor beta chains from one sample sequenced in a study of blood T cell repertoires in COVID-19. Libraries were prepared by immunoSEQ multiplex PCR; TCRdb keeps only in-frame clonotypes and omits some of them. In the table there are about 230,000 clones, 83% of which are singletons. Material: peripheral blood. The source of these receptors is a woman between 50 and 59 years old with acute or convalescent COVID-19.

The rearrangement joins TRBV6-6 to TRBJ1-5, with D maybe TRBD1 (5 bases). Germline CDR1 reads MNHNY; CDR2 reads SVGAGI (reference sequence). This CDR3 has 13 amino acids. V dropped 9 bases and J dropped 5 bases, with 14 bases sitting between them. CDR3 coding DNA: TGTGCCAGTCGCGGTGGAGGGGATCAGCCCCAGCATTTT. Translation gives CASRGGGDQPQHF.

The CDR3 DNA reads TGTGCCAGCAGCTTGGGCGGAGGGCCCCTTAACTATGGCTACACCTTC. Amino acid sequence: CASSLGGGPLNYGYTF. The chain has TRBV5-4 and TRBJ1-2; no definite D call. V was trimmed by 0 bases and J by 1 base, leaving 13 bases between them. Germline-derived CDR1 and CDR2 are SGHNT and YYREEE (reference sequence). The CDR3 covers 16 residues. The variable domain in full, with the rest retrieved from reference TRBV5-4 and TRBJ1-2, is ETGVTQSPTHLIKTRGQQVTLRCSSQSGHNTVSWYQQALGQGPQFIFQYYREEENGRGNFPPRFSGLQFPNYSSELNVNALELDDSALYLCASSLGGGPLNYGYTFGSGTRLTVV.

This chain's CDR3 is CASSVRAGGERVTSYEQFF. In DNA form, the CDR3 reads TGTGCCAGCAGCGTGAGGGCAGGGGGTGAGCGGGTTACTTCCTATGAGCAGTTCTTC. V usage is TRBV9 and J usage is TRBJ2-1; perhaps TRBD1 as D (7 bases). The V gene's germline CDR1 is SGDLS and CDR2 YYNGEE. Trimming stripped 2 bases from V and 8 bases from J, with 29 bases between. The CDR3 contains 19 residues.

The sample holds one count of this clone. The rearrangement joins TRBV18 to TRBJ1-1, with D hard to call. V lost 3 bases to trimming and J lost 0 bases, with 11 bases between them. CDR1 is KGHSH and CDR2 is LQKENI in the germline V gene. This CDR3 contains 15 residues. CDR3: CASSPIRELNTEAFF. Here the CDR3 DNA reads TGTGCCAGCTCACCCATCCGCGAATTGAACACTGAAGCTTTCTTT.

The chain is built from TRBV21-1 and TRBJ2-4; the table's D call TRBD1 went unverified against the DNA. TRBV21-1 is listed as a pseudogene. The CDR3 totals 14 residues. This CDR3 reads CASSKAAGGCVQYF. In nucleotides, the CDR3 is TGTGCCAGCAGCAAAGCGGCAGGGGGGTGCGTTCAGTACTTC.

This clone was detected a few times. The CDR3 sequence: CASSFPGADTQYF. CDR3 in DNA: TGTGCCAGCAGTTTCCCTGGGGCCGATACGCAGTATTTT. This chain connects TRBV27 to TRBJ2-3, with TRBD1 as a possible D gene (5 bases). Germline V gene data show CDR1 as MNHEY and CDR2 as SMNVEV (reference sequence). The CDR3 contains 13 residues. Trimming took off 3 bases at V and 6 bases at J, with 10 bases between the two ends.